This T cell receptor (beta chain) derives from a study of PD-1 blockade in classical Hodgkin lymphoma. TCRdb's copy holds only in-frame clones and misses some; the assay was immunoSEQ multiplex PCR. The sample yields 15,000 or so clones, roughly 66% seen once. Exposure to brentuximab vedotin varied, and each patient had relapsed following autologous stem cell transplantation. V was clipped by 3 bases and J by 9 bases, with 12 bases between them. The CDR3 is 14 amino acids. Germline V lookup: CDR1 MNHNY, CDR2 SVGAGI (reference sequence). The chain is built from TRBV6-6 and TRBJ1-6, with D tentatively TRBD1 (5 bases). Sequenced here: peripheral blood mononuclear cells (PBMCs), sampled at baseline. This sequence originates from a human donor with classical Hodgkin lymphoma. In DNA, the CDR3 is TGTGCCAGCAGTTATCCAGGGAGTGGTTCACCCCTCCACTTT. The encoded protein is CASSYPGSGSPLHF.